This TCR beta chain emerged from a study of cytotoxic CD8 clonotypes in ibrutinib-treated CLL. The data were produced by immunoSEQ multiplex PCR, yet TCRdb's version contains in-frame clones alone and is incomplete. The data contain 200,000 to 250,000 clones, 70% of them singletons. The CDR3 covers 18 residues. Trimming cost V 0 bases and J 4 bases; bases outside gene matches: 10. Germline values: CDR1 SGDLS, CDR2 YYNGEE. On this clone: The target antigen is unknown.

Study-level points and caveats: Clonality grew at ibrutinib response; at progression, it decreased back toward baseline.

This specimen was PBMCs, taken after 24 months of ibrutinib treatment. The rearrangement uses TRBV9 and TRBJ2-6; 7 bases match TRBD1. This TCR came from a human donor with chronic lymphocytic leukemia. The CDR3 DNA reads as TGTGCCAGCAGCGTAGGCGAAAACAGGGGATCCGGGGCCAACGTCCTGACTTTC. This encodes CASSVGENRGSGANVLTF. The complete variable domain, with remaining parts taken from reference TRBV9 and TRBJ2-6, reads DSGVTQTPKHLITATGQRVTLRCSPRSGDLSVYWYQQSLDQGLQFLIQYYNGEERAKGNILERFSAQQFPDLHSELNLSSLELGDSALYFCASSVGENRGSGANVLTFGAGSRLTVL.